These 14 T cell receptor beta chains were sequenced from one sample in a study of T cell responses to AZD1222 COVID-19 vaccine. Here immunoSEQ multiplex PCR was the method, and the copy in TCRdb shows in-frame clones only, minus some. The sample includes 250,000 to 300,000 clones, around 92% seen only once; the top ten take around 0.5%. Sequenced material: peripheral blood, taken 28 days after the second AZD1222 dose. Every receptor here comes from an adult who received the AZD1222 COVID-19 vaccine.

The sample holds one count of this clone. This chain joins TRBV29-1 and TRBJ1-4, with a tentative D call TRBD1 (6 bases). Germline V gene lookup returns CDR1 SQVTM and CDR2 ANQGSEA. The V gene lost 6 bases and the J gene lost 7 bases, with 18 bases spanning the gap. CDR3 size: 14 residues. The CDR3 bases are TGCAGCGTCCACGGGGGCAGGAGCCGTGAAAAACTGTTTTTT. Translation: CSVHGGRSREKLFF.

The chain joins TRBV7-9 to TRBJ2-2; no firm D call. This CDR3 contains 15 residues. In germline, CDR1 is SEHNR, CDR2 FQNEAQ (reference sequence). V gave up 4 bases and J gave up 2 bases, with 11 bases separating them. The CDR3 protein is CASSSITENTGELFF. The CDR3 DNA follows: TGTGCCAGCAGCTCAATCACCGAAAACACCGGGGAGCTGTTTTTT. The variable domain in full, completed from reference TRBV7-9 and TRBJ2-2, reads DTGVSQNPRHKITKRGQNVTFRCDPISEHNRLYWYRQTLGQGPEFLTYFQNEAQLEKSRLLSDRFSAERPKGSFSTLEIQRTEQGDSAMYLCASSSITENTGELFFGEGSRLTVL.

The chain carries TRBV5-1 and TRBJ1-4; D not certain. Germline CDR1 and CDR2: SGHRS and YFSETQ. The V end was cut by 2 bases, the J end by 8 bases, with 10 bases between. The CDR3 is 13 amino acids. This CDR3 is CASSFGEREKLFF. CDR3 sequence (DNA): TGCGCCAGCAGCTTCGGGGAGAGGGAAAAACTGTTTTTT.

The rearrangement links TRBV27 to TRBJ2-7; D gene uncertain. Deletions cut 6 bases from V and 6 bases from J, with 15 bases between. The CDR3 is 13 amino acids. From germline, CDR1 is MNHEY and CDR2 SMNVEV (reference sequence). The CDR3, as DNA: TGTGCCAGCAGCCCATTCTCGTCCCGCGAGCAGTACTTC. Amino acids: CASSPFSSREQYF.

The rearrangement links TRBV3-1 (or the pseudogene TRBV3-2) to TRBJ1-1; D uncertain. The germline gives CDR1 LGHDT, CDR2 YNNKEL (reference sequence). CDR3 length: 14 residues. V lost 5 bases and J lost 5, with 15 bases in between. CDR3 nucleotides: TGTGCCAGCAGCTCGTTCGGGGAAGAGACTGAAGCTTTCTTT. This codes for CASSSFGEETEAFF.

V is TRBV6-1 and J is TRBJ2-7; 7 bases match TRBD2. V dropped 2 bases and J dropped 2; count of bases not matched to a gene: 12. CDR1 is MNHNS, CDR2 SASEGT, per germline. This CDR3 has 17 residues. The CDR3 DNA sequence: TGTGCCAGCAGTGAACCATTGGCGGGGAGGGTAACCTACGAGCAGTACTTC. This translates into CASSEPLAGRVTYEQYF.

The chain has TRBV10-3 and TRBJ2-7; 9 bases are a match to TRBD1. Germline assignment: CDR1 ENHRY and CDR2 SYGVKD. V trimming: 5 bases; J trimming: 3 bases; junction bases outside the gene matches: 2. The CDR3 runs 13 residues. CDR3 DNA sequence: TGTGCCATCAGTCCGGGACAGGGCTACGAGCAGTACTTC. This codes for CAISPGQGYEQYF.

V is TRBV21-1 and J is TRBJ2-1. TRBV21-1 is marked as a pseudogene. The CDR3 is 16 amino acids. The CDR3 DNA follows: TGTGCCAGCAGCAAAGCTGGGGGCGGGGAGGACAATGAGCAGTTCTTC. This sequence encodes CASSKAGGGEDNEQFF.

The J gene is TRBJ1-3, the V gene TRBV29-1; D gene unclear. V was cut by 4 bases and J by 4 bases, with 8 bases left in between. Germline V gene sequence: CDR1 SQVTM, CDR2 ANQGSEA. The CDR3 extends over 12 amino acids. CDR3 DNA sequence: TGCAGCGTTGGGGGTGCAGGAAACACCATATATTTT. It yields the protein CSVGGAGNTIYF.

V usage is TRBV6-5 and J usage is TRBJ1-5, with D perhaps TRBD1 (5 bases). Trimming cost V 8 bases and J 0 bases, with 11 bases left between them. The CDR3 is made up of 14 amino acids. Germline CDR1 and CDR2: MNHEY and SVGAGI. CDR3 protein: CASGGVYSNQPQHF. The CDR3 nucleotides read TGTGCCAGCGGGGGGGTTTATAGCAATCAGCCCCAGCATTTT.

This chain uses TRBV4-2 with TRBJ1-2; 8 bases align to TRBD1. The germline CDR1 and CDR2 sequences are LGHNA and YNFKEQ. There are 16 residues in the CDR3. The V segment lost 2 bases and the J segment 4 bases; nucleotides outside the gene matches: 9. CDR3 region: CASSQPQTGVPYGYTF. CDR3 bases: TGTGCCAGCAGCCAACCCCAGACAGGGGTTCCCTATGGCTACACCTTC.

The rearrangement links TRBV10-3 to TRBJ1-4, with D possibly matching TRBD1 (5 bases). In germline, CDR1 is ENHRY, CDR2 SYGVKD. This CDR3 has 15 amino acids. Trimming shortened V by 4 bases and J by 4 bases, and 13 bases separated the two germline ends. In DNA, the CDR3 is TGTGCCATCAGTGGGGGCACGGGCCGTAATGAAAAACTGTTTTTT. Amino acid sequence: CAISGGTGRNEKLFF.

The rearrangement links TRBV6-2 or TRBV6-3 to TRBJ2-3; 12 bases align to TRBD2. Germline CDR1 is MNHEY and CDR2 is SVGEGT. J lost 5 bases, V lost 4 bases, and 1 base had no gene match. There are 14 residues in the CDR3. The CDR3 nucleotides are TGTGCCAGCAGTTCGGGACTAGCGGGAGATACGCAGTATTTT. Amino acid sequence: CASSSGLAGDTQYF.

The rearrangement uses TRBV6-5 and TRBJ2-4; TRBD1 agrees at 9 bases. The CDR3 is made up of 13 amino acids. Germline V gene data show CDR1 as MNHEY and CDR2 as SVGAGI. After removal of 6 bases from V and 8 bases from J, the junction contained 5 bases not matched to a gene. CDR3: CASRVGDRDIQYF. CDR3 coding DNA: TGTGCCAGCAGAGTGGGGGACAGGGACATTCAGTACTTC.